The 8 T cell receptor beta chains presented below share a single source sample, sequenced in a study of cytomegalovirus exposure and HLA in healthy donors. PCR was performed using 60 Vbeta and 13 Jbeta primers. Profiled with immunoSEQ multiplex PCR; TCRdb holds only in-frame clones, not every one. The sample data list about 42,000 clones. Sequences were obtained from PBMCs. These receptors were collected from a young man in good health and CMV-seronegative.

DNA of the CDR3: TGTGCCAGCAGCTTCAGGGGGGCGACCAATTCACCCCTCCACTTT. It specifies CASSFRGATNSPLHF. This chain joins TRBV7-2 and TRBJ1-6; TRBD1 matches at 7 bases. The CDR3 has 15 residues. Germline V gives CDR1 SGHTA, CDR2 FQGNSA. The J segment lost 7 bases and the V segment lost 3 bases, leaving 6 bases of the junction unmatched.

The rearrangement links TRBV5-1 to TRBJ1-1; D unresolved. The CDR3 contains 14 residues. Trimming removed 2 bases at V and 0 bases at J, with 8 bases between. Germline V CDR1 and CDR2: SGHRS, YFSETQ. CDR3 protein: CASSFSQMNTEAFF. CDR3 bases: TGCGCCAGCAGCTTCTCTCAGATGAACACTGAAGCTTTCTTT.

The chain combines TRBV29-1 with TRBJ2-7; D may be TRBD1 (5 bases). Trimming stripped 4 bases from V and 5 bases from J, with 18 bases between. In germline, CDR1 is SQVTM, CDR2 ANQGSEA. This CDR3 spans 14 amino acids. This CDR3 reads CSVGGRLGFDEQYF. DNA for the CDR3: TGCAGCGTTGGGGGCCGTCTTGGATTTGACGAGCAGTACTTC.

With regard to this clone: Other DNA variants within this sample encode the same CDR3. The CDR3 region is CASSPSGSAYEQYF. The CDR3 nucleotides read TGTGCCAGCAGTCCGAGCGGGAGCGCCTACGAGCAGTACTTC. V usage is TRBV6-5 and J usage is TRBJ2-7, with TRBD2 identical over 8 bases. Germline assignment: CDR1 MNHEY and CDR2 SVGAGI. CDR3 length: 14 residues. J lost 2 bases, V lost 5 bases, and 5 bases had no gene match.

The chain combines TRBV30 with TRBJ1-1, with 7 positions matching TRBD1. The CDR3 extends over 13 amino acids. V dropped 5 bases and J dropped 3; count of bases not matched to a gene: 6. The germline CDR1 and CDR2 sequences are GTSNPN and SVGIG (reference sequence). Here the CDR3 DNA reads TGTGCCTGGGACAGGGTCTCCGACACTGAAGCTTTCTTT. Its protein is CAWDRVSDTEAFF. The full variable domain, rest sourced from reference TRBV30 and TRBJ1-1, is SQTIHQWPATLVQPVGSPLSLECTVEGTSNPNLYWYRQAAGRGLQLLFYSVGIGQISSEVPQNLSASRPQDRQFILSSKKLLLSDSGFYLCAWDRVSDTEAFFGQGTRLTVV.

CDR3 coding DNA: TGCGCCAGCAGCTCCAGGACTAGCGGGGGCACAGATACGCAGTATTTT. Protein: CASSSRTSGGTDTQYF. The chain joins TRBV4-3 to TRBJ2-3; 12 bases fit TRBD2. Trimming at V came to 5 bases and at J to 1 base, leaving 4 bases not matched to a gene. This CDR3 spans 16 amino acids. Germline lookup yields CDR1 LGHNA and CDR2 YSLEER.

The genes are TRBV30 and TRBJ1-5, with D perhaps TRBD1 (5 bases). V was shortened by 3 bases and J by 5 bases, with 14 bases between the two germline ends. The germline V gene has CDR1 GTSNPN and CDR2 SVGIG (reference sequence). This CDR3 comprises 14 residues. The CDR3 loop reads CAWRDPGGYQPQHF. DNA for the CDR3: TGTGCCTGGAGGGATCCCGGGGGTTATCAGCCCCAGCATTTT. Complete variable domain (other parts from reference TRBV30 and TRBJ1-5): SQTIHQWPATLVQPVGSPLSLECTVEGTSNPNLYWYRQAAGRGLQLLFYSVGIGQISSEVPQNLSASRPQDRQFILSSKKLLLSDSGFYLCAWRDPGGYQPQHFGDGTRLSIL.

The genes are TRBV29-1 and TRBJ1-2, with D perhaps matching TRBD1 (6 bases). V gave up 3 bases and J gave up 11 bases, with 16 bases separating them. CDR3 size: 12 residues. Germline-derived CDR1 and CDR2 are SQVTM and ANQGSEA. CDR3 in amino acids: CSVDLGYREYTF. CDR3 DNA sequence: TGCAGCGTTGATTTGGGCTACAGGGAGTACACCTTC.